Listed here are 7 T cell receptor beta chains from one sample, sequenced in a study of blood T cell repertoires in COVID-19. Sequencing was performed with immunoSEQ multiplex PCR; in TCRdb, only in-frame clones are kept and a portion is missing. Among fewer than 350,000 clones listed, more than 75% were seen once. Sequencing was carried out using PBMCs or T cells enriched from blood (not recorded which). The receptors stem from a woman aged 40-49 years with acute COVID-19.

This CDR3 reads CASAQGQKNTGELFF. In nucleotides, the CDR3 is TGTGCCAGCGCCCAGGGACAGAAGAACACCGGGGAGCTGTTTTTT. The chain carries TRBV28 and TRBJ2-2; 7 bases are shared with TRBD1. V shed 8 bases and J 1 base; nucleotides not matched to a gene: 7. The CDR3 totals 15 residues. Looked up from germline, CDR1 is MDHEN and CDR2 is SYDVKM. Drawing the rest from reference TRBV28 and TRBJ2-2, the complete variable domain is DVKVTQSSRYLVKRTGEKVFLECVQDMDHENMFWYRQDPGLGLRLIYFSYDVKMKEKGDIPEGYSVSREKKERFSLILESASTNQTSMYLCASAQGQKNTGELFFGEGSRLTVL.

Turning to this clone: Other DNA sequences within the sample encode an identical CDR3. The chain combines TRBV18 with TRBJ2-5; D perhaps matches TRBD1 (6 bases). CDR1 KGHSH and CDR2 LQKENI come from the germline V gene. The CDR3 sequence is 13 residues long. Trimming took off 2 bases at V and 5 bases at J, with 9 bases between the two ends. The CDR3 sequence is CASSPGQGETQYF. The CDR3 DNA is TGTGCCAGCTCACCAGGGCAGGGGGAGACCCAGTACTTC.

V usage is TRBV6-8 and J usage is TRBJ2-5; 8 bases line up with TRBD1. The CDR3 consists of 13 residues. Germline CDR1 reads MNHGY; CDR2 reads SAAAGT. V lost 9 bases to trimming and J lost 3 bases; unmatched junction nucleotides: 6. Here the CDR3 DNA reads TGTGCCAGACAGGGGGGCCCGAAAGAGACCCAGTACTTC. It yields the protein CARQGGPKETQYF.

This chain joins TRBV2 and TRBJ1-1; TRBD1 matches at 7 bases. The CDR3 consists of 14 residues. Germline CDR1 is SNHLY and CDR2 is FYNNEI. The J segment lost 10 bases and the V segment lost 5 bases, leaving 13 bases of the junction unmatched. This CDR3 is CASSYRGPTVGAFF. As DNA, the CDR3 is TGTGCCAGCAGTTACAGGGGACCAACAGTCGGAGCTTTCTTT.

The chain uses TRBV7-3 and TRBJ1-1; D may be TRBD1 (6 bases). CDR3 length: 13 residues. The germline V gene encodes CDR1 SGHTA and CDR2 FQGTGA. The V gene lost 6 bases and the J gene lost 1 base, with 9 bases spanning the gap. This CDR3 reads CASRLDRNTEAFF. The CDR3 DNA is TGTGCCAGCAGATTGGACAGGAACACTGAAGCTTTCTTT.

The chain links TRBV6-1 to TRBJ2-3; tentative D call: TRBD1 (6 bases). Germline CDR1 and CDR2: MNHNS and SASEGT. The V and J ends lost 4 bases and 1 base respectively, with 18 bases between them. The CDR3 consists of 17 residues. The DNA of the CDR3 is TGTGCCAGCAGTGGGACATGGACAGTCCAGGGCACAGATACGCAGTATTTT. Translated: CASSGTWTVQGTDTQYF.

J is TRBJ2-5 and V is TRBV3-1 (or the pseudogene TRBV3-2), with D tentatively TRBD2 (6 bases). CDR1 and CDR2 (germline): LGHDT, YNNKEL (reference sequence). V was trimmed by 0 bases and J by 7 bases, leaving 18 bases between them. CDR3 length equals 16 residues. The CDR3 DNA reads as TGTGCCAGCAGCCAAGAGGTTAGAGCGGGTCTCGGGACCCAGTACTTC. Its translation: CASSQEVRAGLGTQYF.